In this sample, the clone carrying this TCR beta chain turned up a few times. Its antigen is still unknown. This record comes from a study of spatial heterogeneity in lung cancer. As for the study in general: Alpha-chain sequences were detected in numbers that were consistently lower than beta-chain sequences. The average count in raw reads for each unique TCR and UMI combination exceeded eight appearances.

The study's findings and limits: Blood showed ubiquitous tumor TCRs more often at resection than at routine follow-up.

This sample's time point: sample taken at primary tumor resection. Extraction of whole RNA from tumor, nontumor lung or frozen PBMC preceded unsorted sequencing. On each TCR cDNA molecule, a unique molecular identifier was present. TCRdb reprocessed the 5' RACE reads with MiXCR, giving one entry per CDR3 protein. The sample has about 44,000 distinct CDR3 sequences; around 15% are singletons. Sequenced material: PBMCs, taken at surgery. The origin of this receptor is a male donor with early-stage non-small cell lung cancer.

The CDR3 sequence is CASSYQQENYEQYF. CDR3 bases: TGTGCCAGCAGTTACCAACAGGAAAACTACGAGCAGTACTTC. V and J are TRBV6-5 and TRBJ2-7; a weak D match, TRBD1 (5 bases). CDR1 is MNHEY, CDR2 SVGAGI, per germline. The V and J ends lost 2 bases and 3 bases respectively, with 11 bases between them. This CDR3 has 14 amino acids.